This TCR beta chain was found in a study of blood T cell repertoires in COVID-19. On the study more broadly: Sites across the United States, Italy and Spain contributed samples from acute and convalescent COVID-19.

In germline, CDR1 is GTSNPN, CDR2 SVGIG (reference sequence). V lost 2 bases to trimming and J lost 6 bases, with 20 bases between them. The CDR3 has 15 residues. The assay was immunoSEQ multiplex PCR, and TCRdb's table has in-frame clones only and misses some. The sample has around 380,000 clones, 81% seen once. Sequenced sample: peripheral blood. The receptor comes from a human donor with acute or convalescent COVID-19. The donor label of this sample is uncertain. The chain uses TRBV30 and TRBJ2-7, with D tentatively TRBD1 (6 bases). The CDR3 sequence is CAWSITGTIPGEQYF. CDR3 nucleotide sequence: TGTGCCTGGAGTATTACCGGGACAATACCCGGCGAGCAGTACTTC.